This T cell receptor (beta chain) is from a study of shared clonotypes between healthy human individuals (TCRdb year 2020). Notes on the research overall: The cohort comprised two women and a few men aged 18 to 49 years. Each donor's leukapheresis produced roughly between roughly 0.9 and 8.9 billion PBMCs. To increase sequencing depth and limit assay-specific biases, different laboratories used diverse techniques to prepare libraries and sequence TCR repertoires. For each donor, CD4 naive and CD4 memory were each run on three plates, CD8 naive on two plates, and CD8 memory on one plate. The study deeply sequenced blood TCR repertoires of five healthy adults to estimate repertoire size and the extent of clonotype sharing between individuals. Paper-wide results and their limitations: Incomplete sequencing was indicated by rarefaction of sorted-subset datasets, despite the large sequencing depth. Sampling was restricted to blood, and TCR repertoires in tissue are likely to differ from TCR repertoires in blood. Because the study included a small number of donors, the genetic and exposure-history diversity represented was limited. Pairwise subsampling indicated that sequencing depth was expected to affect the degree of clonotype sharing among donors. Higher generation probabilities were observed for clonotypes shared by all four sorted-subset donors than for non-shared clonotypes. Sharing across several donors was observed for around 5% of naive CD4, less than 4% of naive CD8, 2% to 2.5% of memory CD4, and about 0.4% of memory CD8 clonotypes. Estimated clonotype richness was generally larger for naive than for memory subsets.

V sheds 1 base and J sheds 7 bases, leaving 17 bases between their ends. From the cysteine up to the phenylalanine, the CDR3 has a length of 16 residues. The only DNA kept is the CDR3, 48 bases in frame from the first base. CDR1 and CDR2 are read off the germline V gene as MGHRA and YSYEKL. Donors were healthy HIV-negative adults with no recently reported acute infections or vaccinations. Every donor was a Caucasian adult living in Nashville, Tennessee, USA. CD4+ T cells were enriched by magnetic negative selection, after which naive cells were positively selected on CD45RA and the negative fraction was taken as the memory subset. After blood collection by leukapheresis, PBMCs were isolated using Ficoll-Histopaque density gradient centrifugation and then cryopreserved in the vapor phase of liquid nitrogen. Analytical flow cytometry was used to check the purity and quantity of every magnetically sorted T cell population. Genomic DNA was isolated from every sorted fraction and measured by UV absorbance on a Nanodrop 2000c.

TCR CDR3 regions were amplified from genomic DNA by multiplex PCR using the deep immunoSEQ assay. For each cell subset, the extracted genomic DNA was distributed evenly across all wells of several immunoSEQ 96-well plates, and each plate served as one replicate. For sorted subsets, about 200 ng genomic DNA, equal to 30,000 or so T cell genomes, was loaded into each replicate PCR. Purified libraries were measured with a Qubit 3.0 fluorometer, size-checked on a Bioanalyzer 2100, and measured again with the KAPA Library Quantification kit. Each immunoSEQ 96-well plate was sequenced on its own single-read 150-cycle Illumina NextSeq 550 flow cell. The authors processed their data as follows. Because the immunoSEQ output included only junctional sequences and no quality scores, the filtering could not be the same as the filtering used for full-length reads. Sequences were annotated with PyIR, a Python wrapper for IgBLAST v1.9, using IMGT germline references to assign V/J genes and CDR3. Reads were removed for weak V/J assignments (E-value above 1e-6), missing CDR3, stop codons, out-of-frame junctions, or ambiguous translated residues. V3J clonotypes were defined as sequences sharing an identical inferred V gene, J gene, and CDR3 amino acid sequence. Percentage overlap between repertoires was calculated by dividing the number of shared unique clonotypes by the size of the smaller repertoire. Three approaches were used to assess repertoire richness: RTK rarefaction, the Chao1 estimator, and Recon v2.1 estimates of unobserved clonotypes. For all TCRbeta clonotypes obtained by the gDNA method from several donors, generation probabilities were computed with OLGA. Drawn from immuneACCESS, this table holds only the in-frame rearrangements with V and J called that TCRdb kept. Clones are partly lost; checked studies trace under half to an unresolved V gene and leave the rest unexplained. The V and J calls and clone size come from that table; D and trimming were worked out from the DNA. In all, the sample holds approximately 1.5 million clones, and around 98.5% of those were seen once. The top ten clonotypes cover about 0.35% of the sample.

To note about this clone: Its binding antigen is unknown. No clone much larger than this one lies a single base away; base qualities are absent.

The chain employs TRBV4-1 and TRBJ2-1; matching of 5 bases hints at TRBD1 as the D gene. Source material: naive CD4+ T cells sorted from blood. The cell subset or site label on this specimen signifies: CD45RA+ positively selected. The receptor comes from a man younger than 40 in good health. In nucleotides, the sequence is TGCGCCAGCAGCCAAGCAGGGCAGACATTAACAAATGAGCAGTTCTTC. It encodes CASSQAGQTLTNEQFF.